This T cell receptor (beta chain) was captured by sequencing in a study of cytomegalovirus exposure and HLA in healthy donors. This CDR3 region has 16 residues. Germline CDR1 reads SGHRS; CDR2 reads YFSETQ. V lost 1 base and J 1 base, leaving 11 bases between the germline ends. General study findings and limits: Apparent HLA restriction characterized most CMV-associated TCR beta chains in a later analysis. Versus the roughly 670-donor mean, an Asian-associated ancestry cluster reportedly showed fewer N-insertions in a later analysis. Presence/absence analysis assumed near-uniform sequencing depth across donors. Apart from CMV serostatus, no immune exposure information was available.

This clone is a singleton in its sample. Its antigen is undetermined. With 60 Vbeta and 13 Jbeta primers, the PCR was carried out. Generated by immunoSEQ multiplex PCR, the TCRdb table keeps only in-frame clones and is missing some. Of 70,000 to 100,000 clones in the sample, approximately 60% were seen once. The receptor was derived from a woman in her fifties or sixties in good health and CMV-seropositive. The V call is TRBV5-1, the J call TRBJ1-4, with D tentatively TRBD1 (5 bases). Source material: PBMCs. CDR3 sequence reads: CASSLNGGRTNEKLFF. The CDR3 DNA is TGCGCCAGCAGCTTGAACGGGGGGAGAACTAATGAAAAACTGTTTTTT.